Each of the 18 T cell receptor beta chains below was sequenced from the same sample in a study of PD-L1 blockade in urothelial cancer. Described time point: pretreatment peripheral blood. The method was immunoSEQ multiplex PCR; TCRdb's version includes in-frame clones alone and lacks a portion of them. Of roughly 77,000 clones listed, 84% are singletons. The sequences come from PBMCs, collected around atezolizumab (anti-PD-L1) treatment. Every receptor here comes from a woman aged 70 to 79 with urothelial cancer.

The chain is built from TRBV7-9 and TRBJ1-2, with 9 bases identical to TRBD1. This CDR3 region has 14 residues. Germline-derived CDR1 and CDR2 are SEHNR and FQNEAQ (reference sequence). Trimming took 5 bases from V and 8 from J; bases not matched to a gene: 9. CDR3 sequence (DNA): TGTGCCAGCAGCCAGACAGGGGGAGGTGGAGGCTACACCTTC. Translated, it gives CASSQTGGGGGYTF. The full variable domain, with the rest looked up from reference TRBV7-9 and TRBJ1-2, is DTGVSQNPRHKITKRGQNVTFRCDPISEHNRLYWYRQTLGQGPEFLTYFQNEAQLEKSRLLSDRFSAERPKGSFSTLEIQRTEQGDSAMYLCASSQTGGGGGYTFGSGTRLTVV.

The V call is TRBV5-1, the J call TRBJ1-2, with D possibly matching TRBD1 (5 bases). The CDR3 totals 17 residues. Trimming stripped 0 bases from V and 7 bases from J, with 22 bases between. Germline CDR1 and CDR2: SGHRS and YFSETQ. The DNA of the CDR3 is TGCGCCAGCAGCTTGGCGTCAGGGAAGTATTGGGGCCGTGGCTACACCTTC. Protein sequence: CASSLASGKYWGRGYTF.

The chain combines TRBV19 with TRBJ2-5, with 7 bases aligning to TRBD1. The CDR3 totals 14 residues. The germline V gene encodes CDR1 LNHDA and CDR2 SQIVND (reference sequence). V shed 5 bases, J shed 4 bases, and the junction held 7 bases outside the gene matches. The CDR3 coding sequence is TGTGCCAGTAGTTACAGGGGTACGAGAGAGACCCAGTACTTC. It is translated as CASSYRGTRETQYF.

The CDR3 coding sequence is TGCAGTGCTACCGGGACTGCAACGCAGTATTTT. Amino acid sequence: CSATGTATQYF. This chain connects TRBV20-1 to TRBJ2-3, with TRBD2 as a possible D gene (6 bases). The V end was cut by 4 bases, the J end by 9 bases, with 11 bases between. Germline lookup yields CDR1 DFQATT and CDR2 SNEGSKA (reference sequence). CDR3 length: 11 amino acids.

The chain uses TRBV7-2 and TRBJ2-1; a possible D gene is TRBD2 (6 bases). The CDR3 is made up of 13 amino acids. V was pared by 7 bases and J by 3 bases, with 10 bases between. CDR1 SGHTA and CDR2 FQGNSA come from the germline V gene. CDR3 sequence (DNA): TGTGCCAGCACTGGGCGGGACTACAATGAGCAGTTCTTC. It specifies CASTGRDYNEQFF.

The chain employs TRBV5-8 and TRBJ2-7, with 11 positions matching TRBD2. Germline CDR1 is SGHTS and CDR2 is YDEGEE. The CDR3 runs 16 residues. The ends lost 3 bases at V and 8 bases at J; junction bases unmatched: 13. CDR3: CASSSLAGGPGFQQYF. DNA for the CDR3: TGTGCCAGCAGCTCATTAGCGGGAGGGCCCGGTTTTCAGCAGTACTTC.

This clone has just one count. V is TRBV7-8 and J is TRBJ2-7; TRBD2 is a possible D gene (6 bases). V was pared by 0 bases and J by 0 bases, with 12 bases between. Germline loops: CDR1 SGHVS, CDR2 FQNEAQ. The CDR3 runs to 16 residues. CDR3 sequence: CASSLAPGLISYEQYF. CDR3 DNA: TGTGCCAGCAGCTTAGCGCCGGGACTTATCTCCTACGAGCAGTACTTC.

CDR3 protein: CASSLAGNSYEQYF. The CDR3 coding sequence is TGTGCCAGCAGCTTGGCAGGGAACTCCTACGAGCAGTACTTC. The chain couples TRBV7-9 to TRBJ2-7, with TRBD1 as a possible D gene (5 bases). This CDR3 has 14 residues. CDR1 is SEHNR and CDR2 is FQNEAQ in the germline V gene (reference sequence). V was shortened by 3 bases and J by 0 bases, with 9 bases between the two germline ends. The full variable domain, rest sourced from reference TRBV7-9 and TRBJ2-7, is DTGVSQNPRHKITKRGQNVTFRCDPISEHNRLYWYRQTLGQGPEFLTYFQNEAQLEKSRLLSDRFSAERPKGSFSTLEIQRTEQGDSAMYLCASSLAGNSYEQYFGPGTRLTVT.

The DNA of the CDR3 is TGCAGCGTTGACAGGGAAGGGGCCGGGGAGCTGTTTTTT. Protein: CSVDREGAGELFF. The chain employs TRBV29-1 and TRBJ2-2, with a possible D match to TRBD1 (5 bases). This CDR3 is 13 amino acids long. Trimming took 3 bases from V and 6 from J, leaving 11 bases between them. Germline V CDR1 and CDR2: SQVTM, ANQGSEA.

The rearrangement links TRBV6-6 to TRBJ1-2, with D uncertain. In germline, CDR1 is MNHNY, CDR2 SVGAGI (reference sequence). The germline V and J ends were trimmed by 3 bases and 0 bases, with 14 bases remaining between them. This CDR3 comprises 16 residues. In DNA form, the CDR3 reads TGTGCCAGCAGTTATGATGGAGGTTCATCTAACTATGGCTACACCTTC. Protein product: CASSYDGGSSNYGYTF.

V is TRBV14 and J is TRBJ2-3, with D possibly being TRBD1 (6 bases). The germline gives CDR1 SGHDN, CDR2 FVKESK. Trimming left V 1 base short and J 7 bases short, with 15 bases between. This CDR3 spans 15 amino acids. CDR3 loop: CASSQASNRAHTQYF. Written as DNA, the CDR3 is TGTGCCAGCAGCCAAGCTTCCAACAGGGCACATACGCAGTATTTT.

This chain joins TRBV6-1 and TRBJ1-2; tentatively, D is TRBD1 (5 bases). CDR3 length: 15 residues. Germline V gene data show CDR1 as MNHNS and CDR2 as SASEGT. Trimming removed 3 bases from V and 4 bases from J, with 15 bases in between. CDR3 loop: CASSETMGRGYGYTF. The CDR3 DNA follows: TGTGCCAGCAGTGAGACGATGGGGCGAGGCTATGGCTACACCTTC.

This chain links TRBV5-4 with TRBJ1-1, with D perhaps matching TRBD1 (5 bases). The CDR3 loop spans 15 amino acids. V lost 1 base to trimming and J lost 3 bases, with 13 bases between them. Germline CDR1 is SGHNT and CDR2 is YYREEE (reference sequence). The CDR3 spells CASSLFGPRDTEAFF. Here the CDR3 DNA reads TGTGCCAGCAGCTTGTTTGGACCCAGGGACACTGAAGCTTTCTTT.

The chain couples TRBV6-5 to TRBJ2-1, with TRBD1 matching 7 bases. This CDR3 contains 12 residues. J gave up 9 bases and V 5 bases, and 4 bases lay outside the gene matches. Germline CDR1 MNHEY, CDR2 SVGAGI. The CDR3 DNA follows: TGTGCCAGCAGTACAGGGGAGAGTGAGCAGTTCTTC. It codes for CASSTGESEQFF.

The chain's CDR3 is CASSVTPTGANEKLFF. CDR3 nucleotides: TGTGCCAGCAGCGTAACCCCGACAGGTGCTAATGAAAAACTGTTTTTT. This chain links TRBV9 with TRBJ1-4; a weak D match, TRBD1 (6 bases). Germline CDR1 is SGDLS and CDR2 is YYNGEE. CDR3 length: 16 residues. Trimming left V 1 base short and J 3 bases short, with 13 bases between.

In its sample, this clone was seen once. The V and J genes are TRBV23-1 and TRBJ2-1, with D tentatively TRBD1 (5 bases). TRBV23-1 is sorted into the ORF group, with uncertain function. The ends were cut back, 2 bases at V and 6 bases at J, with 8 bases in the middle. CDR3 length: 13 residues. The CDR3 sequence is CASSQTTGNEQFF. For the CDR3, the DNA is TGCGCCAGCAGTCAAACCACAGGCAATGAGCAGTTCTTC.

This clone is a singleton in its sample. This chain connects TRBV4-3 to TRBJ1-2; 7 nucleotides align to TRBD1. CDR1 and CDR2 from the germline V gene are LGHNA and YSLEER. The CDR3 has 17 amino acids. V dropped 5 bases and J dropped 0; count of bases not matched to a gene: 12. The CDR3, as DNA: TGCGCCAGCAGCAAGGAGATGAACAGGGGATCTAACTATGGCTACACCTTC. Its protein is CASSKEMNRGSNYGYTF.

V is TRBV14 and J is TRBJ2-2; D uncertain. V was shortened by 3 bases and J by 5 bases, with 7 bases between the two germline ends. CDR3 size: 13 residues. Germline V gene sequence: CDR1 SGHDN, CDR2 FVKESK. CDR3 amino acids: CASSQVLTGELFF. The CDR3 DNA is TGTGCCAGCAGCCAGGTCCTAACCGGGGAGCTGTTTTTT.